This record concerns one TCR beta chain sequence. As yet, its antigen is unknown. CDR3 length: 15 residues. Per the germline V gene, CDR1 is SGHRS and CDR2 is YFSETQ. V shed 0 bases, J shed 6 bases, and the junction held 5 bases outside the gene matches. Clones were read by immunoSEQ multiplex PCR, and TCRdb kept only the in-frame ones, dropping some. Altogether approximately 2.1 million clones are present, approximately 93% being singletons, with the ten largest covering about 0.37%. The data derive from a study of shared clonotypes between healthy human individuals. Findings of the study overall: Naive CD4 clonotypes were shared across a handful of donors at about 5.3%. Naive subsets generally had larger estimated richness than memory subsets. The sole specimen, blood, was sampled, and tissue repertoires likely differ. Sequencing depth was expected to affect clonotype sharing among donors.

This rearrangement joins TRBV5-1 to TRBJ2-2; 7 bases agree with TRBD1. This clonotype originated in a man younger than 30 in good health. Some clones in this sample may be carry-over from other donors' samples. The specimen was naive CD4+ T cells from PBMCs. Specified subset: CD45RA+ positively selected. This CDR3 reads CASSLADRVAGELFF. CDR3 bases: TGCGCCAGCAGCTTGGCCGACAGGGTGGCCGGGGAGCTGTTTTTT. The whole variable domain, filled in from reference TRBV5-1 and TRBJ2-2, reads KAGVTQTPRYLIKTRGQQVTLSCSPISGHRSVSWYQQTPGQGLQFLFEYFSETQRNKGNFPGRFSGRQFSNSRSEMNVSTLELGDSALYLCASSLADRVAGELFFGEGSRLTVL.